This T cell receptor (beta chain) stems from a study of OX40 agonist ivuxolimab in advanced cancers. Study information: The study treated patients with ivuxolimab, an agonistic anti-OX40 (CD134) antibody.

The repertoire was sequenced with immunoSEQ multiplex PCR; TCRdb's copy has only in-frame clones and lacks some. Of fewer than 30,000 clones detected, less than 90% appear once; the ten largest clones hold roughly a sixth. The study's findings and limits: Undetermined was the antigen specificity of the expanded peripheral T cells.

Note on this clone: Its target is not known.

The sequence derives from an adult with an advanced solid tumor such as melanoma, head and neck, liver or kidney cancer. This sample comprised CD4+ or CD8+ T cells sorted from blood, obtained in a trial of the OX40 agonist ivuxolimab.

CDR3 bases: TGCAGCGTTGAGGGGACTAGCGACAACAATGAGCAGTTCTTC. Protein product: CSVEGTSDNNEQFF. This sequence joins TRBV29-1 and TRBJ2-1; 10 bases are shared with TRBD2. Germline V CDR1 and CDR2: SQVTM, ANQGSEA. Trimming at V came to 3 bases and at J to 5 bases, leaving 4 bases not matched to a gene. The length of the CDR3 is 14 residues.